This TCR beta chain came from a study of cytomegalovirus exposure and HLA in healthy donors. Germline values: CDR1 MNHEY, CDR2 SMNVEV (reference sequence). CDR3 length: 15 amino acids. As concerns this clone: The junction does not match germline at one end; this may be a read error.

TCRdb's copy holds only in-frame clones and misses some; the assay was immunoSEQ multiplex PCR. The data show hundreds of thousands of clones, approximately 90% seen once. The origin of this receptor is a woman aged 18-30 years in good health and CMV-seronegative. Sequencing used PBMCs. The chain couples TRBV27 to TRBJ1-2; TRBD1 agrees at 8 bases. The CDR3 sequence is CASSYQGAVSHGLNF. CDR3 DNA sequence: TGTGCCAGCAGTTATCAGGGGGCGGTCTCACACGGCCTCAACTTC.